The 15 T cell receptor beta chains below come from one sample, sequenced in a study of blood T cell repertoires in COVID-19. Assay used: immunoSEQ multiplex PCR; TCRdb lists only in-frame clones, some missing. This sample carries roughly 350,000 clones, about 85% of them seen once, and the ten largest clones take roughly 3.6%. The source material was peripheral blood. Source of these receptors: a woman between 18 and 29 years old with acute or convalescent COVID-19.

The gene calls are TRBV19 and TRBJ2-5, with D perhaps matching TRBD1 (5 bases). Between the trimmed V and J ends, which lost 3 bases and 1 base, there was a span of 15 bases. CDR1 and CDR2 from the germline V gene are LNHDA and SQIVND (reference sequence). The CDR3 consists of 16 residues. The CDR3 sequence is CASSIGASWVQETQYF. CDR3 nucleotide sequence: TGTGCCAGTAGTATTGGGGCATCCTGGGTCCAAGAGACCCAGTACTTC. The variable domain in full, completed from reference TRBV19 and TRBJ2-5, reads DGGITQSPKYLFRKEGQNVTLSCEQNLNHDAMYWYRQDPGQGLRLIYYSQIVNDFQKGDIAEGYSVSREKKESFPLTVTSAQKNPTAFYLCASSIGASWVQETQYFGPGTRLLVL.

V usage is TRBV28 and J usage is TRBJ1-5; 7 bases are shared with TRBD1. With 5 bases clipped from V and 5 bases from J, the junction kept 12 bases outside the gene matches. CDR1 MDHEN and CDR2 SYDVKM come from the germline V gene. This CDR3 is 16 amino acids long. CDR3 coding DNA: TGTGCCAGCAGTAGTCGGGGACAGAGAACCCATCAGCCCCAGCATTTT. Amino acid sequence: CASSSRGQRTHQPQHF. Complete variable domain (other parts from reference TRBV28 and TRBJ1-5): DVKVTQSSRYLVKRTGEKVFLECVQDMDHENMFWYRQDPGLGLRLIYFSYDVKMKEKGDIPEGYSVSREKKERFSLILESASTNQTSMYLCASSSRGQRTHQPQHFGDGTRLSIL.

The rearrangement links TRBV2 to TRBJ1-5, with D hard to call. The CDR3 is made up of 15 amino acids. The germline V and J ends were trimmed by 3 bases and 1 base, with 10 bases remaining between them. CDR1 SNHLY and CDR2 FYNNEI come from the germline V gene. The CDR3 sequence is CASSEDGSSNQPQHF. The CDR3, as DNA: TGTGCCAGCAGTGAGGATGGGAGCAGCAATCAGCCCCAGCATTTT.

This clone appeared a single time. The chain uses TRBV24-1 and TRBJ2-3, with a possible D match to TRBD1 (5 bases). This CDR3 has 14 residues. Per germline, CDR1 KGHDR and CDR2 SFDVKD. Trimming pared 3 bases from V and 7 bases from J, leaving 13 bases between. DNA of the CDR3: TGTGCCACCAGTGATGGCCAGGGTGTAAATACGCAGTATTTT. This codes for CATSDGQGVNTQYF.

This clone appeared once. This chain links TRBV5-1 with TRBJ2-7, with TRBD2 matching over 15 bases. The length of the CDR3 is 17 residues. V lost 4 bases to trimming and J lost 5 bases; unmatched junction nucleotides: 10. Germline V gene lookup returns CDR1 SGHRS and CDR2 YFSETQ. The CDR3 loop is CASSVGLAGGLLHEQYF. The DNA of the CDR3 is TGCGCCAGCAGCGTGGGACTAGCGGGGGGCCTCCTCCACGAGCAGTACTTC.

The gene calls are TRBV20-1 and TRBJ2-3; no firm D call. This CDR3 comprises 12 residues. The V end lost 3 bases, the J end lost 4 bases, and 8 bases lay between the germline ends. Per germline, CDR1 DFQATT and CDR2 SNEGSKA (reference sequence). DNA for the CDR3: TGCAGTGCTAGTTTCCATGCAGATACGCAGTATTTT. Protein: CSASFHADTQYF.

This CDR3 is CASSVQGRYNSPLHF. The DNA for the CDR3 is TGTGCCAGCAGCGTACAGGGAAGGTATAATTCACCCCTCCACTTT. This chain joins TRBV9 and TRBJ1-6; TRBD1 is a possible D gene (5 bases). V dropped 1 base and J dropped 4 bases, with 9 bases sitting between them. Germline CDR1 and CDR2: SGDLS and YYNGEE. The CDR3 consists of 15 residues.

This clone has more than one count but fewer than ten. The chain joins TRBV5-8 to TRBJ1-1; tentatively, D is TRBD1 (5 bases). V lost 4 bases to trimming and J lost 1 base, with 14 bases between them. CDR1 is SGHTS and CDR2 is YDEGEE in the germline V gene. The CDR3 length is 15 residues. The CDR3 nucleotides are TGTGCCAGCAGCCCGGACATTACAGGGAACACTGAAGCTTTCTTT. This gives the protein CASSPDITGNTEAFF.

The chain links TRBV27 to TRBJ2-3; 9 bases align to TRBD2. The CDR3 totals 16 residues. The V segment lost 11 bases and the J segment 5 bases; nucleotides outside the gene matches: 17. Germline V gives CDR1 MNHEY, CDR2 SMNVEV (reference sequence). In nucleotides, the CDR3 is TGTGCCGCTCAGAGCGAGGCGGGAGGGCCGGGAGATACGCAGTATTTT. This codes for CAAQSEAGGPGDTQYF.

V is TRBV5-6 and J is TRBJ1-2; D gene ambiguous. Germline CDR1 and CDR2: SGHDT and YYEEEE. The CDR3 loop spans 15 amino acids. Trimming removed 3 bases at V and 5 bases at J, with 17 bases between. The CDR3 coding sequence is TGTGCCAGCAGCTCCACACCGTCTTCACTATATGGCTACACCTTC. Translated, it gives CASSSTPSSLYGYTF.

The chain joins TRBV30 to TRBJ1-6; 10 bases map to TRBD1. The CDR3 covers 13 residues. The V segment lost 5 bases and the J segment 8 bases; nucleotides outside the gene matches: 3. Germline-derived CDR1 and CDR2 are GTSNPN and SVGIG (reference sequence). DNA for the CDR3: TGTGCCTGGTCCGGGACAGGGGATTCACCCCTCCACTTT. It is translated as CAWSGTGDSPLHF. The complete variable domain, with remaining parts taken from reference TRBV30 and TRBJ1-6, reads SQTIHQWPATLVQPVGSPLSLECTVEGTSNPNLYWYRQAAGRGLQLLFYSVGIGQISSEVPQNLSASRPQDRQFILSSKKLLLSDSGFYLCAWSGTGDSPLHFGNGTRLTVT.

Comment on this clone: Within the sample, other DNA sequences also encode this same CDR3. The rearrangement links TRBV5-6 to TRBJ1-2, with D perhaps matching TRBD1 (6 bases). The CDR3 has 12 residues. V lost 4 bases to trimming and J lost 3 bases, with 7 bases between them. CDR1 is SGHDT, CDR2 YYEEEE, per germline. CDR3 region: CASSPGDYGYTF. The CDR3 region has the DNA TGTGCCAGCAGCCCAGGGGACTATGGCTACACCTTC.

The V call is TRBV7-6, the J call TRBJ1-3; TRBD1 matches at 9 bases. In germline, CDR1 is SGHVS, CDR2 FNYEAQ. The V gene end was trimmed by 2 bases and the J gene end by 2 bases; junction bases not matched to a gene: 7. The CDR3 is 17 residues long. CDR3 loop: CASSLFGQGWTGNTIYF. The CDR3 DNA follows: TGTGCCAGCAGCTTATTTGGACAGGGGTGGACTGGAAACACCATATATTTT.

The gene calls are TRBV4-1 and TRBJ2-5; 7 nucleotides agree with TRBD1. Per the germline V gene, CDR1 is MGHRA and CDR2 is YSYEKL. The CDR3 length is 15 residues. Trimming removed 4 bases from V and 1 base from J; junction bases left unmatched: 6. CDR3 protein: CASSRSGTVQETQYF. DNA for the CDR3: TGCGCCAGCAGCCGATCCGGGACAGTCCAAGAGACCCAGTACTTC.

In its sample, this clone was seen a few times. The chain has TRBV9 and TRBJ2-1, with a weak D call TRBD1 (5 bases). This CDR3 is 18 amino acids long. The V end was cut by 0 bases, the J end by 0 bases, with 16 bases between. Germline-derived CDR1 and CDR2 are SGDLS and YYNGEE. This CDR3 is CASSVEVGVGASYNEQFF. In DNA form, the CDR3 reads TGTGCCAGCAGCGTAGAAGTTGGCGTTGGGGCCTCCTACAATGAGCAGTTCTTC.